These T cell receptor beta chains were read from a single sample in a study of cytomegalovirus exposure and HLA in healthy donors. Assay: immunoSEQ multiplex PCR; the TCRdb copy retains only in-frame clones and omits some. Among roughly 180,000 clones, around 75% were seen once, and the ten largest hold over 2.5%. Material for sequencing was PBMCs. The receptors shown here come from a male donor in good health and CMV-seronegative. Each CDR3 is given with its conserved first and last residue. A D gene is named only where the DNA matches it firmly. Size is omitted from some rows. Given values are once, few, many or a class for expanded clones.

abundance	d_gene	v_gene	j_gene	CDR3nt	CDR3aa
-	-	TRBV4-1	TRBJ1-6	TGCGCCAGCAGCCAAGTTGGCAGTAATTCACCCCTCCACTTT	CASSQVGSNSPLHF
-	-	TRBV14	TRBJ1-2	TGTGCCAGCAGCCAAGTCTCGGAGGGGAGGAATGGCTACACCTTC	CASSQVSEGRNGYTF
once	-	TRBV30	TRBJ2-3	TGTGCCTGGAGTGTGTCGGATACGCAGTATTTT	CAWSVSDTQYF
-	-	TRBV4-1	TRBJ1-5	TGCGCCAGCAGCCACTCCGCGGCCGAGATTAGCAATCAGCCCCAGCATTTT	CASSHSAAEISNQPQHF
-	-	TRBV7-9	TRBJ2-1	TGTGCCAGCAGCTTAATTAACAGCTTGGATGAGCAGTTCTTC	CASSLINSLDEQFF
-	TRBD2	TRBV25-1	TRBJ2-1	TGTGCCAGCAGTGATGCTAGCGGGAGGAGGAATGAGCAGTTCTTC	CASSDASGRRNEQFF
-	-	TRBV7-2	TRBJ1-5	TGTGCCAGCAGCCCCCTTTCAGGGTGGAATCAGCCCCAGCATTTT	CASSPLSGWNQPQHF
-	-	TRBV19	TRBJ1-1	TGTGCCAGTAGTCCCTCGCACTATTACAGGGATACTGAAGCTTTCTTT	CASSPSHYYRDTEAFF
-	-	TRBV30	TRBJ2-7	TGTGCCTGGAGCTACTACAGGAATAGCGAGCAGTACTTC	CAWSYYRNSEQYF
-	-	TRBV27	TRBJ1-1	TGTGCCAGCAGTTTGACCCGGGGAGCCGGAATGGGGGCTTTCTTT	CASSLTRGAGMGAFF
-	-	TRBV7-3	TRBJ2-7	TGTGCCAGCAGCTTAACGCTAAGAGACGAGCAGTACTTC	CASSLTLRDEQYF
-	-	TRBV25-1	TRBJ2-7	TGTGCCAGCAGTGAATTCGCCTACGAGCAGTACTTC	CASSEFAYEQYF
-	-	TRBV7-9	TRBJ2-7	TGTTCCAGCACCCCGGGTATGGAGCAGTACTTC	CSSTPGMEQYF
-	-	TRBV5-1	TRBJ2-7	TGCGCCAGCAGCTTAGGGGGGGACGAGCAGTACTTC	CASSLGGDEQYF
few	-	TRBV4-1	TRBJ1-3	TGCGCCAGCAGCCTTCCGGGAGGGCTCTCTGGAAACACCATATATTTT	CASSLPGGLSGNTIYF
-	-	TRBV6-5	TRBJ2-2	TGTGCCAGCAGTTCCTTGGGAGGTAACACCGGGGAGCTGTTTTTT	CASSSLGGNTGELFF
-	-	TRBV6-1	TRBJ1-2	TGTGCCAGCAGTGGAGCTAACTATGGCTACACCTTC	CASSGANYGYTF
-	-	TRBV30	TRBJ1-2	TGTGCCTGGAGGGCAGGGAATCATGGCTACACCTTC	CAWRAGNHGYTF
-	-	TRBV7-3	TRBJ2-1	TGTGCCAGCAGCCCTGCCGGACAGTTTGAGCAGTTCTTC	CASSPAGQFEQFF
-	TRBD2	TRBV18	TRBJ2-1	TGTGCCAGCTCACCATTGGAGGCGGGAGGGCCAAGTGAGCAGTTCTTC	CASSPLEAGGPSEQFF
-	-	TRBV19	TRBJ2-7	TGTGCCAGTAAATCCAGGGTTGGTGACGAGCAGTACTTC	CASKSRVGDEQYF
-	TRBD1	TRBV4-2	TRBJ1-3	TGTGCCAGCAGCCAAGCACCGGGACAGGGGGCAGGAAACACCATATATTTT	CASSQAPGQGAGNTIYF
-	TRBD2	TRBV30	TRBJ2-1	TGTGCCTGGAGCCCCTGGGTGGCTAGCGGGAACTACAATGAGCAGTTCTTC	CAWSPWVASGNYNEQFF
-	-	TRBV28	TRBJ1-1	TGTGCCAGCGCACTGCAGGGGACCCCTGAAGCTTTCTTT	CASALQGTPEAFF
few	-	TRBV6-5	TRBJ1-2	TGTGCCAGCAGTTATAGGACAAGCTATGGCTACACCTTC	CASSYRTSYGYTF
-	TRBD1	TRBV19	TRBJ1-2	TGTGCCAGTAGTAGGGACCGGGACAGGGATCCAGGCTACACCTTC	CASSRDRDRDPGYTF
-	-	TRBV10-3	TRBJ1-1	TGTGCCATCAGTACGGCCGGGACATCGAACACTGAAGCTTTCTTT	CAISTAGTSNTEAFF
few	-	TRBV18	TRBJ2-7	TGTGCCAGCTCACCCTCTGGAGACGAGCAGTACTTC	CASSPSGDEQYF
few	TRBD1	TRBV6-5	TRBJ1-2	TGTGCCATTCGGCCGACAGGGTCTTATGGCTACACCTTC	CAIRPTGSYGYTF
once	TRBD1	TRBV5-4	TRBJ1-4	TGTGCCAGCAGCTTACAGGGGGCCGCTGAAAAACTGTTTTTT	CASSLQGAAEKLFF
-	-	TRBV7-2	TRBJ2-7	TGTGCCAGCAGCTTAGGCGGTCCCAGTGTAACCTACGAGCAGTACTTC	CASSLGGPSVTYEQYF
once	TRBD1	TRBV7-8	TRBJ1-2	TGTGCCAGCAGCTTAGTCCCGGGACAGGGGGCGCATGGCTACACCTTC	CASSLVPGQGAHGYTF
-	TRBD2	TRBV28	TRBJ2-1	TGTGCCAGCACCCCCCTAGCGGGAGGGACCTACAATGAGCAGTTCTTC	CASTPLAGGTYNEQFF
-	TRBD1	TRBV27	TRBJ2-7	TGTGCCAGCAGTTTGACAGGGCTCTCCTACGAGCAGTACTTC	CASSLTGLSYEQYF
-	-	TRBV30	TRBJ1-1	TGTGCCTGGAGTTTGGACATGAACACTGAAGCTTTCTTT	CAWSLDMNTEAFF
-	TRBD2	TRBV7-3	TRBJ2-3	TGTGCCAGCAGCTTAACTGCCCGGGGGGGGAGTAGCACAGATACGCAGTATTTT	CASSLTARGGSSTDTQYF
-	TRBD1	TRBV6-5	TRBJ1-5	TGTGCCAGCAGTTACTCGAGGACAGGGGGCAATCAGCCCCAGCATTTT	CASSYSRTGGNQPQHF
-	TRBD1	TRBV27	TRBJ1-5	TGTGCCAGCAGTCTCCTACAGGGGCAGCCCCAGCATTTT	CASSLLQGQPQHF
-	-	TRBV21-1	TRBJ2-1	TGTGCCAGCAGCAAAATGGGGGTTAAGGCTAGCGCCTTCTACAATGAGCAGTTCTTC	CASSKMGVKASAFYNEQFF
-	TRBD1	TRBV6-5	TRBJ2-7	TGTGCCAGCAGTTACTCGTTGGACAGGGGTGGCGACGAGCAGTACTTC	CASSYSLDRGGDEQYF
-	-	TRBV9	TRBJ2-7	TGTGCCAGCAGCGGGACTGCCAACTACGAGCAGTACTTC	CASSGTANYEQYF
-	-	TRBV5-1	TRBJ2-2	TGCGCCAGCAGCTTGTTTGGGGGCGTGGACGGGGAGCTGTTTTTT	CASSLFGGVDGELFF
-	-	TRBV18	TRBJ2-5	TGTGCCAGCTCACCACCGTGGAGTCAAGAGACCCAGTACTTC	CASSPPWSQETQYF
-	TRBD1	TRBV6-4	TRBJ1-6	TGTGCCAGCAGTGCCGGGACAGGGGATAATTCACCCCTCCACTTT	CASSAGTGDNSPLHF
-	-	TRBV4-1	TRBJ1-3	TGCGCCAGCAGCCAAGAGGGGGGAGGAAACACCATATATTTT	CASSQEGGGNTIYF
once	TRBD1	TRBV7-3	TRBJ2-3	TGTGCCAGCAGCTTCAACAGGGGAGATACGCAGTATTTT	CASSFNRGDTQYF
-	TRBD1	TRBV4-1	TRBJ1-1	TGCGCCAGCAGCCAAGGAAATTTACGAGACAGGGCATGGACTGAAGCTTTCTTT	CASSQGNLRDRAWTEAFF
-	TRBD1	TRBV7-9	TRBJ1-1	TGTTCCAGCAGCTTAGGGGACAGCGCGGGCACTGAAGCTTTCTTT	CSSSLGDSAGTEAFF
few	-	TRBV4-3	TRBJ1-1	TGCGCCAGCAGCCAAGATGGAGGGAGACTGAACACTGAAGCTTTCTTT	CASSQDGGRLNTEAFF
-	-	TRBV19	TRBJ2-5	TGTGCCAGTAGATTCACAGGATTCCCTCAAGAGACCCAGTACTTC	CASRFTGFPQETQYF
-	TRBD2	TRBV9	TRBJ2-3	TGTGCCAGCAGCGTAGCACTAGCGGGGACAGATACGCAGTATTTT	CASSVALAGTDTQYF
-	-	TRBV5-1	TRBJ1-6	TGCGCCAGCAGCTTGGAATCTTACAGGCACAATTCACCCCTCCACTTT	CASSLESYRHNSPLHF
few	-	TRBV6-6	TRBJ2-7	TGTGCCAGCAGTGCGACTAGTTATATCTACGAGCAGTACTTC	CASSATSYIYEQYF
-	TRBD2	TRBV6-6	TRBJ2-7	TGTGCCAGCAGTTACTCGGGGACTAGCGGGAGCGAGCAGTACTTC	CASSYSGTSGSEQYF
-	TRBD1	TRBV6-5	TRBJ2-7	TGTGCCAGCAGCCTGGACAGGGGGTTCTACGAGCAGTACTTC	CASSLDRGFYEQYF